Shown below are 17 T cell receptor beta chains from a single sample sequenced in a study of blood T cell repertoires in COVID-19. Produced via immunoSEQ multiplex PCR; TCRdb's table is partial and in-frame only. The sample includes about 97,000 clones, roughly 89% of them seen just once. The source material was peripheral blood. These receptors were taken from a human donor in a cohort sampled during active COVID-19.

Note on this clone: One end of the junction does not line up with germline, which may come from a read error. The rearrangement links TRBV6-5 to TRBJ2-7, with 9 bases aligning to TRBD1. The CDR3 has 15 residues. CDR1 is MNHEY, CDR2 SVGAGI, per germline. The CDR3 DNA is TGTGCCGGCAGACGAGACAGGGGGGCCTCCTACGAGCAGTACTTC. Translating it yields CAGRRDRGASYEQYF.

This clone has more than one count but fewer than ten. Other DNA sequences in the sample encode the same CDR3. The CDR3 nucleotides read TGTGCCAGCAGTTCTCGGGGCACTGAAGCTTTCTTT. It translates to CASSSRGTEAFF. The rearrangement joins TRBV6-5 to TRBJ1-1; no definite D call. Per the germline V gene, CDR1 is MNHEY and CDR2 is SVGAGI. This CDR3 contains 12 residues. V was shortened by 4 bases and J by 4 bases, with 7 bases between the two germline ends.

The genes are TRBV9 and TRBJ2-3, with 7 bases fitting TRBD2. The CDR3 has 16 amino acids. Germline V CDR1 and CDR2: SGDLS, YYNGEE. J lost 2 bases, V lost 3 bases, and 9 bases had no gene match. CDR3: CASSAARTRDTDTQYF. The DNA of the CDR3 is TGTGCCAGCAGCGCCGCCAGGACTAGGGACACAGATACGCAGTATTTT.

The CDR3, as DNA: TGTGCCAGCAGTTTCCTGACTAGCGGAATGAACGAGCAGTACTTC. It is translated as CASSFLTSGMNEQYF. V usage is TRBV27 and J usage is TRBJ2-7; the match to TRBD2 covers 9 bases. Germline loops: CDR1 MNHEY, CDR2 SMNVEV (reference sequence). CDR3 length equals 15 residues. The J segment lost 5 bases and the V segment lost 3 bases, leaving 8 bases of the junction unmatched.

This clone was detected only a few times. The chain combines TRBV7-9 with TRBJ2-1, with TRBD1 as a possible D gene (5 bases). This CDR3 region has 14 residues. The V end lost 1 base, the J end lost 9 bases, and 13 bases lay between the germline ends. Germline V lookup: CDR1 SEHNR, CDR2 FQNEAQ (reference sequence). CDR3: CASSLGGMGGEQFF. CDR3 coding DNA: TGTGCCAGCAGCTTAGGGGGCATGGGCGGTGAGCAGTTCTTC.

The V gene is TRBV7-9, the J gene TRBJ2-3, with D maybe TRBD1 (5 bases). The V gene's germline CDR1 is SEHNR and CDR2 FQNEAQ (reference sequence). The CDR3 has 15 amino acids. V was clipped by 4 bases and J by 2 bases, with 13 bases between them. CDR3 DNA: TGTGCCAGCAGCTCCCCCAGGGCAATCACAGATACGCAGTATTTT. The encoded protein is CASSSPRAITDTQYF.

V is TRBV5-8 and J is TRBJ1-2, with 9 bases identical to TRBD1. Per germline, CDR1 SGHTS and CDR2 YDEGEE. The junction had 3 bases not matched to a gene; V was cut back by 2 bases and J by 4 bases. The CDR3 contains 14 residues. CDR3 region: CASSFLDRGYGYTF. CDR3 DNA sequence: TGTGCCAGCAGCTTTTTGGACAGGGGCTATGGCTACACCTTC.

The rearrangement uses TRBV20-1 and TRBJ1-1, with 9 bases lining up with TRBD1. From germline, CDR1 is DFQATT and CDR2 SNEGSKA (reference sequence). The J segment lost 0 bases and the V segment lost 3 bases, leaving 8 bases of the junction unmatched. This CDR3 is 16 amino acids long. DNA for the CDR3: TGCAGTGCTAGTTACGGACAGGGGATAATGAACACTGAAGCTTTCTTT. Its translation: CSASYGQGIMNTEAFF.

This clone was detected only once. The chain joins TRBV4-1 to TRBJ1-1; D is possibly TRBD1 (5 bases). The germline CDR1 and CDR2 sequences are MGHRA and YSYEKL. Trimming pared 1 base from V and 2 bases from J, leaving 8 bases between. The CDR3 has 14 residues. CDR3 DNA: TGCGCCAGCAGCCAAGGCGGGGGAAACACTGAAGCTTTCTTT. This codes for CASSQGGGNTEAFF.

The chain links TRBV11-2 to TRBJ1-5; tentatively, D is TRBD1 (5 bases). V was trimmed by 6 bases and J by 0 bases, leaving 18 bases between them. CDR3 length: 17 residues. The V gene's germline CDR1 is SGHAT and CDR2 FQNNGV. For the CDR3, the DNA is TGTGCCAGCAGATTTCTGACAGAACCTTATAGCAATCAGCCCCAGCATTTT. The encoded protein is CASRFLTEPYSNQPQHF.

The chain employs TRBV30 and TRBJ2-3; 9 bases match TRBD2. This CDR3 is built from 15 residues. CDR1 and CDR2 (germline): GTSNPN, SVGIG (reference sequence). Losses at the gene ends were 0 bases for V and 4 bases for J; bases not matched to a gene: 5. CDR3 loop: CAWSVVAGVPDTQYF. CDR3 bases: TGTGCCTGGAGTGTTGTAGCGGGGGTCCCAGATACGCAGTATTTT.

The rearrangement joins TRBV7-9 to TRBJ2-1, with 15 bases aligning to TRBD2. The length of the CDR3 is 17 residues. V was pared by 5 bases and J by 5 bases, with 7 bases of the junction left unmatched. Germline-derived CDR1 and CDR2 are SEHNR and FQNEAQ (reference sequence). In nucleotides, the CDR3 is TGTGCCAGCAGCCCTGGACTAGCGGGAGGGGCGGACAATGAGCAGTTCTTC. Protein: CASSPGLAGGADNEQFF.

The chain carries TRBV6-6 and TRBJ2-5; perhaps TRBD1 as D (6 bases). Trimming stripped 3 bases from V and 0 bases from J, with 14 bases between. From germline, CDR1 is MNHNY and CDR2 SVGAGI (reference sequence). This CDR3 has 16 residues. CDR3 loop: CASSYPYRAHQETQYF. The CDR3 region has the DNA TGTGCCAGCAGTTATCCCTACAGGGCCCACCAAGAGACCCAGTACTTC.

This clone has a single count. The CDR3 coding sequence is TGTGCCAGCAGCCAAGACCGCGGGTACCCTACCGAGCAGTACTTC. Protein product: CASSQDRGYPTEQYF. The J gene is TRBJ2-7, the V gene TRBV4-2; maybe TRBD2 (5 bases). Germline V CDR1 and CDR2: LGHNA, YNFKEQ. CDR3 length: 15 residues. The V gene lost 0 bases and the J gene lost 6 bases, with 15 bases spanning the gap.

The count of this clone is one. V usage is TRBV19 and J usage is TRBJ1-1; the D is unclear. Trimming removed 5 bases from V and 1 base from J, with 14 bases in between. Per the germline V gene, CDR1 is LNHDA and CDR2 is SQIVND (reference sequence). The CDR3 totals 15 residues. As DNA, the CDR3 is TGTGCCAGTAGTCCCGGGAGAATAGGGAACACTGAAGCTTTCTTT. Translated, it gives CASSPGRIGNTEAFF.

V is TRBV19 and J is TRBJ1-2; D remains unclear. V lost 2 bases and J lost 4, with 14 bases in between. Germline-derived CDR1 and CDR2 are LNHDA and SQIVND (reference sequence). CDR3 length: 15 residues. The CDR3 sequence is CASSISSGQTYGYTF. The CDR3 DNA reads TGTGCCAGTAGTATAAGTAGCGGTCAGACCTATGGCTACACCTTC.

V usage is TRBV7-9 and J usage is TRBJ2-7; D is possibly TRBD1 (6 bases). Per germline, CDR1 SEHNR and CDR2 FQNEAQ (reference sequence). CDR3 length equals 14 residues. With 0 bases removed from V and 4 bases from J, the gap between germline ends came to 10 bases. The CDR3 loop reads CASSLAQGTYEQYF. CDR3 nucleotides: TGTGCCAGCAGCTTAGCGCAGGGGACGTACGAGCAGTACTTC. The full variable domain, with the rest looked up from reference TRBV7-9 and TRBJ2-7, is DTGVSQNPRHKITKRGQNVTFRCDPISEHNRLYWYRQTLGQGPEFLTYFQNEAQLEKSRLLSDRFSAERPKGSFSTLEIQRTEQGDSAMYLCASSLAQGTYEQYFGPGTRLTVT.